Listed here are 3 T cell receptor beta chains from one sample, sequenced in a study of blood T cell repertoires in COVID-19. TCRdb's copy holds only in-frame clones and misses some; the assay was immunoSEQ multiplex PCR. This sample carries about 140,000 clones, 81% of them seen once, and the ten largest clones take around 8.2%. Source material: peripheral blood. These receptors were collected from a human donor in a cohort sampled during active COVID-19.

The chain recombines TRBV19 with TRBJ1-5; D unresolved. Germline CDR1 and CDR2: LNHDA and SQIVND (reference sequence). The CDR3 totals 15 residues. The ends were cut back, 3 bases at V and 0 bases at J, with 9 bases in the middle. Here the CDR3 reads CASSISPSSNQPQHF. As DNA, the CDR3 is TGTGCCAGTAGTATTTCGCCCAGTAGCAATCAGCCCCAGCATTTT.

This chain connects TRBV19 to TRBJ1-1; 8 bases agree with TRBD1. CDR1 is LNHDA, CDR2 SQIVND, per germline (reference sequence). This CDR3 has 14 residues. The J segment lost 7 bases and the V segment lost 5 bases, leaving 9 bases of the junction unmatched. The CDR3 loop reads CASSSYDRGGEAFF. Here the CDR3 DNA reads TGTGCCAGTAGTTCGTACGACAGGGGAGGTGAAGCTTTCTTT.

This clone was seen once. The chain links TRBV19 to TRBJ1-5, with 9 bases fitting TRBD1. Germline lookup yields CDR1 LNHDA and CDR2 SQIVND (reference sequence). The CDR3 spans 16 residues. V was pared by 5 bases and J by 5 bases, with 10 bases of the junction left unmatched. The CDR3 protein is CASSLGDRDGYQPQHF. Written as DNA, the CDR3 is TGTGCCAGTAGTCTGGGGGACAGGGATGGATATCAGCCCCAGCATTTT.